Listed below are T cell receptor beta chains from one sample, sequenced in a study of Graves' ophthalmopathy and Graves' hyperthyroidism. One entry per CDR3 protein, called by TCRdb with MiXCR from the multiplex PCR reads. The sample lists around 400,000 distinct CDR3 sequences, around 20% occurring once. Input material: peripheral blood. These receptors came from a woman between 18 and 30 years old with stable Graves' hyperthyroidism. Each CDR3 is given with its conserved first and last residue.

cdr3_aa	v_call	j_call	cdr3_length
CASSQVGSAGNTIYF	TRBV4-2	TRBJ1-3	15
CAWSPAGGPLETQYF	TRBV30	TRBJ2-5	15
CASSSQEGTEAFF	TRBV5-1	TRBJ1-1	13
CASSLSSRGTEAFF	TRBV12-3/TRBV12-4	TRBJ1-1	14
CAISARAIYEQYF	TRBV10-3	TRBJ2-7	13
CASRDYRVSGELFF	TRBV12-3/TRBV12-4	TRBJ2-2	14
CASSYNRGGQPQHF	TRBV6-5	TRBJ1-5	14
CSARDPGGLQAYEQYF	TRBV20-1	TRBJ2-7	16
CASSLARGFETQYF	TRBV12-3/TRBV12-4	TRBJ2-5	14
CASSAGTGSYGYTF	TRBV28	TRBJ1-2	14
CASTRGDNQPQHF	TRBV7-9	TRBJ1-5	13
CASWGRTEAFF	TRBV27	TRBJ1-1	11
CASLKIPDRVLANYGYTF	TRBV2	TRBJ1-2	18
CASRPRPAATASGSHGELFF	TRBV6-4	TRBJ2-2	20
CASSPPGQGYEQYF	TRBV12-3/TRBV12-4	TRBJ2-7	14
CASSSERGTEAFF	TRBV19	TRBJ1-1	13
CAISEQNQETQYF	TRBV10-3	TRBJ2-5	13
CAISETLGRGELFF	TRBV10-3	TRBJ2-2	14
CASSITDRGLWVFSPLHF	TRBV12-3/TRBV12-4	TRBJ1-6	18
CASSEFSARETQYF	TRBV2	TRBJ2-5	14
CAWSQGAAKNIQYF	TRBV30	TRBJ2-4	14
CSARRETQETQYF	TRBV20-1	TRBJ2-5	13
CASFLGEGGILRNYGYTF	TRBV12-3/TRBV12-4	TRBJ1-2	18
CASSDVSGRPYEQYF	TRBV2	TRBJ2-7	15
CASRTGVGYGYTF	TRBV28	TRBJ1-2	13
CASSEFRDSNQPQHF	TRBV6-1	TRBJ1-5	15
CASTWGSSYNSPLHF	TRBV6-2/TRBV6-3	TRBJ1-6	15
CASSPEGRETEAFF	TRBV9	TRBJ1-1	14
CASSAGTGLGYTF	TRBV12-3/TRBV12-4	TRBJ1-2	13
CAWNQGHGYTF	TRBV30	TRBJ1-2	11
CASSRVVVEAFF	TRBV7-2	TRBJ1-1	12
CASSSSNRALYEQYF	TRBV12-3/TRBV12-4	TRBJ2-7	15
CASSTGWSSLTYEQYF	TRBV2	TRBJ2-7	16
CASSPVSRGLSGYTF	TRBV6-2/TRBV6-3	TRBJ1-2	15
CASRNRGRTYGYTF	TRBV19	TRBJ1-2	14
CATSRAPNTGELFF	TRBV24-1	TRBJ2-2	14
CASSLVGQRIYEQYF	TRBV5-5	TRBJ2-7	15
CASSRDMTGTNGYTF	TRBV27	TRBJ1-2	15
CASSYESGNTEAFF	TRBV6-5	TRBJ1-1	14
CASSEHSGSSYEQYF	TRBV11-3	TRBJ2-7	15
CSARDRQTPSYEQYF	TRBV20-1	TRBJ2-7	15
CASSVYPGQGSEQYF	TRBV5-1	TRBJ2-7	15
CASSDGGLGYTF	TRBV6-1	TRBJ1-2	12
CAWAPGFGTDTIYF	TRBV30	TRBJ1-3	14
CAISPIAGETQYF	TRBV10-3	TRBJ2-5	13
CAWSGARNTEAFF	TRBV30	TRBJ1-1	13
CSARGTFWETQYF	TRBV20-1	TRBJ2-5	13
CASSLGIGGISSYEQYF	TRBV5-1	TRBJ2-7	17
CASKTGHSTSNTEAFF	TRBV2	TRBJ1-1	16
CATSREGAGAYGYTF	TRBV15	TRBJ1-2	15